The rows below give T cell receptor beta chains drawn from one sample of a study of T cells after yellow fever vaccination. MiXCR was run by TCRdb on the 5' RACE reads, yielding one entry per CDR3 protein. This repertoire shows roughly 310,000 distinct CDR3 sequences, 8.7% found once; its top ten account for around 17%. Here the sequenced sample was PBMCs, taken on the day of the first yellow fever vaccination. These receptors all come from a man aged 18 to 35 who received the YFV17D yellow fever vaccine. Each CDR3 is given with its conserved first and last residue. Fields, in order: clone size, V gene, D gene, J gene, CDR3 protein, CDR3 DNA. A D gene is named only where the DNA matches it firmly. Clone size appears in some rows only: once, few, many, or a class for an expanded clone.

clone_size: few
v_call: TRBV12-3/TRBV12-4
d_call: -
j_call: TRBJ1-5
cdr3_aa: CASSLSGAGFNQPQHF
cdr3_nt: TGTGCCAGCAGTTTATCAGGGGCCGGCTTCAATCAGCCCCAGCATTTT

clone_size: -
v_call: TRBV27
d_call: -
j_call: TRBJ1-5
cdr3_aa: CASSLSGRQPQHF
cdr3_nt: TGTGCCAGCAGTTTATCGGGCCGGCAGCCCCAGCATTTT

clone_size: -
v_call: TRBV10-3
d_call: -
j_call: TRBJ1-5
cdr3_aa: CATTEGDQPQHF
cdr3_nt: TGTGCCACGACAGAGGGGGATCAGCCCCAGCATTTT

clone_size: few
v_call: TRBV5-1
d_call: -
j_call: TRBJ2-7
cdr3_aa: CASSIGTEREQYF
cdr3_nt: TGCGCCAGCAGCATCGGGACGGAGAGGGAGCAGTACTTC

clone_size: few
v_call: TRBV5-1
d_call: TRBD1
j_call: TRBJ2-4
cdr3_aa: CASSSGTGPRGHIQYF
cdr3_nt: TGCGCCAGCAGCTCCGGGACAGGACCAAGGGGTCACATTCAGTACTTC

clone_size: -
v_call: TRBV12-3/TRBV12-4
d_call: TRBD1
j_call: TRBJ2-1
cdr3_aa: CASTLTGGYEQFF
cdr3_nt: TGTGCCAGCACCCTAACAGGGGGCTATGAGCAGTTCTTC

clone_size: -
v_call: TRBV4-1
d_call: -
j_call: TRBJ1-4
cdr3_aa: CASSQDWRDRELFF
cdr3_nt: TGCGCCAGCAGCCAAGATTGGAGGGATCGGGAACTGTTTTTT

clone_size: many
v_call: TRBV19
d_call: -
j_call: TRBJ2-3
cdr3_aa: CASSWGRLAGTDTQYF
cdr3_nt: TGTGCCAGTAGTTGGGGTCGTCTAGCTGGCACAGATACGCAGTATTTT

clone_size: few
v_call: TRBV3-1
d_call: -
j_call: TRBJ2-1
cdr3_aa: CASSATGQSSYNEQFF
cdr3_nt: TGTGCCAGCAGCGCCACGGGACAAAGCTCCTACAATGAGCAGTTCTTC

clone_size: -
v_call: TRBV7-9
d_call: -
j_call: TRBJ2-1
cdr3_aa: CASSLIRQVAGTNEQFF
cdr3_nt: TGTGCCAGCAGCTTAATTCGACAGGTGGCTGGGACTAATGAGCAGTTCTTC

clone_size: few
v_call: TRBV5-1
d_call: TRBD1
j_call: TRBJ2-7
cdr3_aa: CASSPWDRDYEQYF
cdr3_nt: TGCGCCAGCAGCCCATGGGACAGGGACTACGAGCAGTACTTC

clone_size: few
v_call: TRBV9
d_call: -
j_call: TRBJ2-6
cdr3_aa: CASSDLGAGANVLTF
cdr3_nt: TGTGCCAGCAGCGATTTAGGGGCTGGGGCCAACGTCCTGACTTTC

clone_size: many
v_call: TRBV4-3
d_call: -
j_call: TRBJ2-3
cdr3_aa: CASSQQRDSRTDTQYF
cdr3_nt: TGCGCCAGCAGCCAGCAACGGGACTCCCGCACAGATACGCAGTATTTT

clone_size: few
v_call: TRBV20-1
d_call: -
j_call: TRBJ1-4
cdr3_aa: CSARRRRDEKLFF
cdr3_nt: TGCAGTGCTAGAAGGAGACGGGATGAAAAACTGTTTTTT

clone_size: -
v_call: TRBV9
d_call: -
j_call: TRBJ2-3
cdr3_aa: CASSVAPSSTDTQYF
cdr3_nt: TGTGCCAGCAGCGTAGCCCCATCTAGCACAGATACGCAGTATTTT

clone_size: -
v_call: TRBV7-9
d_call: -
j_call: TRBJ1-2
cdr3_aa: CASSLDTGIGGYTF
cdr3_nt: TGTGCCAGCAGCTTAGACACAGGGATTGGGGGCTACACCTTC

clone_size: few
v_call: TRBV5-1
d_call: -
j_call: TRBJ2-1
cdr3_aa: CASSLGSPNEQFF
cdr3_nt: TGCGCCAGCAGCTTGGGAAGTCCCAATGAGCAGTTCTTC

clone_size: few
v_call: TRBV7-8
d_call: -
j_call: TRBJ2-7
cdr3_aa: CASSLSRIYRDGSYEQYF
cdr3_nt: TGTGCCAGCAGCTTAAGCAGGATATATAGGGACGGCTCCTACGAGCAGTACTTC

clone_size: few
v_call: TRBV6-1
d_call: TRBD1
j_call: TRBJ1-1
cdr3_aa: CASSPDRGYITEAFF
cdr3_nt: TGTGCCAGCAGCCCGGACAGGGGCTATATCACTGAAGCTTTCTTT

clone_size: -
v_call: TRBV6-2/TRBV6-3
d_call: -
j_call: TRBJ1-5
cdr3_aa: CASSYGRTAPYSNQPQHF
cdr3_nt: TGTGCCAGCAGTTACGGGAGGACAGCCCCTTATAGCAATCAGCCCCAGCATTTT

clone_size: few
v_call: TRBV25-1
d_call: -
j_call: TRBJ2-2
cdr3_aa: CASIGRANTGELFF
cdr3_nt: TGTGCCAGCATAGGCAGGGCGAACACCGGGGAGCTGTTTTTT

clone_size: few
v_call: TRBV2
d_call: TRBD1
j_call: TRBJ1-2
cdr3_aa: CASKRQGDGYTF
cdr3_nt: TGTGCCAGCAAACGACAGGGCGATGGCTACACCTTC

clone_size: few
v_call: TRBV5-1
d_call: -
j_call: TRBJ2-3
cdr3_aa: CASSPRLGEGTDTQYF
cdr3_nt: TGCGCCAGCAGCCCCAGGTTGGGGGAAGGCACAGATACGCAGTATTTT

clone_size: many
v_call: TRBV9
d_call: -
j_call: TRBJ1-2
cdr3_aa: CASSPPGPTNYGYTF
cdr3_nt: TGTGCCAGCAGCCCCCCGGGTCCGACTAACTATGGCTACACCTTC

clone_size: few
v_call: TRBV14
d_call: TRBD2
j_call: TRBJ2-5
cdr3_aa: CASSLTSGEIQETQYF
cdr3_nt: TGTGCCAGCAGCCTCACTAGCGGGGAGATCCAAGAGACCCAGTACTTC

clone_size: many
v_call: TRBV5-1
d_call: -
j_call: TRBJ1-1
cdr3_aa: CASSPRGAPGDTEAFF
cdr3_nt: TGCGCCAGCAGCCCGCGCGGGGCCCCGGGGGACACTGAAGCTTTCTTT

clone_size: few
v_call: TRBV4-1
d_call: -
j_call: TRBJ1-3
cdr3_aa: CASSQDGQGSSGNTIYF
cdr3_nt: TGCGCCAGCAGCCAAGATGGTCAGGGGTCCTCTGGAAACACCATATATTTT

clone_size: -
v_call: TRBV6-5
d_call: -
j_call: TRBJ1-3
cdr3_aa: CASSWGASGNTIYF
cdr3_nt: TGTGCCAGCAGTTGGGGGGCCTCTGGAAACACCATATATTTT

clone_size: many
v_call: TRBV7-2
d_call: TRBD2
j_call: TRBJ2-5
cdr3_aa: CASSSQGGNQETQYF
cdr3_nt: TGTGCCAGCAGCTCCCAGGGAGGGAATCAAGAGACCCAGTACTTC

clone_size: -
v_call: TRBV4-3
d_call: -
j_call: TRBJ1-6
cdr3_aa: CASSPDDGPLHF
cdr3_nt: TGCGCCAGCAGCCCGGACGATGGACCCCTCCACTTT

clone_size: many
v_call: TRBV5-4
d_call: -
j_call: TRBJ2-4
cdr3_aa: CASSLGLDTSIQYF
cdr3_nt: TGTGCCAGCAGCTTGGGGCTAGACACTTCTATTCAGTACTTC

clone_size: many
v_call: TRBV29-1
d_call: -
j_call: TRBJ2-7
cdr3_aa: CSGLTSYEQYF
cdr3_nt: TGCAGCGGACTGACCAGCTACGAGCAGTACTTC

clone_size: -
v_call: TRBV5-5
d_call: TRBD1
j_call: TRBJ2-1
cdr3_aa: CASSHLQGVQFF
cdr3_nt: TGTGCCAGCAGCCATTTGCAGGGGGTGCAGTTCTTC

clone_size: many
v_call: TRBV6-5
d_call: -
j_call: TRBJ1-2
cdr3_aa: CASSYQGEFGYTF
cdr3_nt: TGTGCCAGCAGTTACCAGGGAGAGTTTGGCTACACCTTC

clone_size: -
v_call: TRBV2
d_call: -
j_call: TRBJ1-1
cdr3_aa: CASSEQRGTEAFF
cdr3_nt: TGTGCCAGCAGTGAACAGCGTGGCACTGAAGCTTTCTTT

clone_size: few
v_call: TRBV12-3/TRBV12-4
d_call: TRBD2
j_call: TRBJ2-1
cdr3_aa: CASSWQRGGHEQFF
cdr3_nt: TGTGCCAGCAGTTGGCAAAGGGGAGGGCATGAGCAGTTCTTC

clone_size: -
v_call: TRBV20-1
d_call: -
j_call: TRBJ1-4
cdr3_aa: CSAREGVNEKLFF
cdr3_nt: TGCAGTGCTAGAGAGGGAGTTAATGAAAAACTGTTTTTT

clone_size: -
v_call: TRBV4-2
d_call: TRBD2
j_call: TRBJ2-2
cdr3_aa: CASSQDGGGRGTGELFF
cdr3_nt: TGTGCCAGCAGCCAAGATGGAGGCGGGAGGGGCACCGGGGAGCTGTTTTTT

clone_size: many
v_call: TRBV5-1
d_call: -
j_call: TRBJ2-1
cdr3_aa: CASSLVSVGSSYNEQFF
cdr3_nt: TGCGCCAGCAGCTTGGTTTCGGTCGGGAGCTCCTACAATGAGCAGTTCTTC

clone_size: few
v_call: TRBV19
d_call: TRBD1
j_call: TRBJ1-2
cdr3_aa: CASTDPGGGYGYTF
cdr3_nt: TGTGCCAGTACTGATCCAGGGGGCGGCTATGGCTACACCTTC

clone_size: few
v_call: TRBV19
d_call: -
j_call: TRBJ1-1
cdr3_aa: CASMSQVYTEAFF
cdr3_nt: TGTGCCAGTATGTCGCAGGTTTACACTGAAGCTTTCTTT

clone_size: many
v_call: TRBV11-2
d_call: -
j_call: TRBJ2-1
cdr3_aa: CASGTVPFHEQFF
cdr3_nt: TGTGCCAGTGGGACGGTGCCCTTTCATGAGCAGTTCTTC

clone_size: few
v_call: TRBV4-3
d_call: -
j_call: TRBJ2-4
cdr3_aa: CASSQEVTGFYIQYF
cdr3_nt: TGCGCCAGCAGCCAAGAAGTGACAGGTTTTTACATTCAGTACTTC

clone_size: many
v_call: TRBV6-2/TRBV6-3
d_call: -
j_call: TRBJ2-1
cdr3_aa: CASSYGPYNEQFF
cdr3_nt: TGTGCCAGCAGTTATGGCCCCTACAATGAGCAGTTCTTC